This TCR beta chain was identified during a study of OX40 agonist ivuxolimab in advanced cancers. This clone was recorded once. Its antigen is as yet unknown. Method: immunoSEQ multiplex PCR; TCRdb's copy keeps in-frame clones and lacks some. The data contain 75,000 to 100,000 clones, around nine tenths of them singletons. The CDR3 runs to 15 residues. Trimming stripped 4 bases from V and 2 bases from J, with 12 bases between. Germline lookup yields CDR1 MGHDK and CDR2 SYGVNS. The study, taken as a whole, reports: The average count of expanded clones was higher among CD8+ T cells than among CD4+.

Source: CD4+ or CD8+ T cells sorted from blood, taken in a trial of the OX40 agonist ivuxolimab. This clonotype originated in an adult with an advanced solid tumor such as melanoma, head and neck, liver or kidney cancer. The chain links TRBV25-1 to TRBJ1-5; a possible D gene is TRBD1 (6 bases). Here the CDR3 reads CASSVSGVGNQPQHF. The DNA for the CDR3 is TGTGCCAGCAGTGTTTCAGGGGTCGGCAATCAGCCCCAGCATTTT.